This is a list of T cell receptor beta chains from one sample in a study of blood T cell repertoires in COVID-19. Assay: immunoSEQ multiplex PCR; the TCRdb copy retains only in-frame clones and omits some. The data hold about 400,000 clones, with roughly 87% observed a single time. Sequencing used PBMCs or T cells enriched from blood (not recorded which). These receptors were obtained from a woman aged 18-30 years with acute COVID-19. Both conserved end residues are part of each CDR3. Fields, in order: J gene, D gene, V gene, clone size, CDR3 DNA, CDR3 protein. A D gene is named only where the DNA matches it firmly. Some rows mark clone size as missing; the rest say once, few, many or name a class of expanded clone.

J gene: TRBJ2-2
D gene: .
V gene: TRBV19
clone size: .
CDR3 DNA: TGTGCCAGTAGTATGTGGGGCCGGGAGCTGTTTTTT
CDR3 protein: CASSMWGRELFF

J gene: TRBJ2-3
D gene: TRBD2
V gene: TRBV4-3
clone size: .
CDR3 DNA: TGCGCCAGCAGCCAAGGTCTGGCGGGAGAAGTCCCAGATACGCAGTATTTT
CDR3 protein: CASSQGLAGEVPDTQYF

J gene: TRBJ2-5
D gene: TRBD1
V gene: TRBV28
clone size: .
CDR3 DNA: TGTGCCAGCAGTGGAGTGGCAGGACAGGGTAATTCAGAGACCCAGTACTTC
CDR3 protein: CASSGVAGQGNSETQYF

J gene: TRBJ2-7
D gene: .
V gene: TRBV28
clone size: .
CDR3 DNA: TGTGCCAGCACTTCTTCATCGAGCTCCTACGAGCAGTACTTC
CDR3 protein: CASTSSSSSYEQYF

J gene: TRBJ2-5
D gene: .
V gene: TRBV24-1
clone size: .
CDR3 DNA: TGTGCCACCGGGCAACAAGAGACCCAGTACTTC
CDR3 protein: CATGQQETQYF

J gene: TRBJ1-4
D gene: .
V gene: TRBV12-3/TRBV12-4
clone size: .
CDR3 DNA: TGTGCCAGCAGTTACAGGAGGGACGAAAAACTGTTTTTT
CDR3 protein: CASSYRRDEKLFF

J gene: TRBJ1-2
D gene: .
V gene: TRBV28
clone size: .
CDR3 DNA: TGTGCCAGCAGCCCTCGGGAGGGTTATGGCTACACCTTC
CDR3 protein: CASSPREGYGYTF

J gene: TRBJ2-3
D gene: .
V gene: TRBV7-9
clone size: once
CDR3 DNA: TGTGCCAGCAGCTTAGGCGGGGCACGAGGAGCAGATACGCAGTATTTT
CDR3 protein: CASSLGGARGADTQYF

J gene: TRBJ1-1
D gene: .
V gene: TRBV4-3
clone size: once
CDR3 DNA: TGCGCCAGCAGCCAAGGAGGGACTTCAGAAGCTTTCTTT
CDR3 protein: CASSQGGTSEAFF

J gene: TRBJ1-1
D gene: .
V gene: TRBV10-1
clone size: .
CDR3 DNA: TGCGCCAGCAGCAAGCAAAGGAACACTGAAGCTTTCTTT
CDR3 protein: CASSKQRNTEAFF

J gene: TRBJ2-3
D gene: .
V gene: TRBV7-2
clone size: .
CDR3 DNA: TGTGCCAGCAGCTTAGTTACGGGAGTGCCAGATACGCAGTATTTT
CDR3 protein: CASSLVTGVPDTQYF

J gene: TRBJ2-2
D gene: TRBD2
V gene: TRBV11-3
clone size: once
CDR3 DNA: TGTGCCAGCAGCTCCCGGGGGGTCTGGGAGGGGAGAAACACCGGGGAGCTGTTTTTT
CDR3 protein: CASSSRGVWEGRNTGELFF

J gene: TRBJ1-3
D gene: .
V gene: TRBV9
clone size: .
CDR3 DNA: TGTGCCAGCAGCGTAGGTATTTCTGGAAACACCATATATTTT
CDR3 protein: CASSVGISGNTIYF

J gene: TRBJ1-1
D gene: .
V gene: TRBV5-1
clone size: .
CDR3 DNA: TGCGCCTCGAACCGGGGGGAGAGCACTGAAGCTTTCTTT
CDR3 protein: CASNRGESTEAFF

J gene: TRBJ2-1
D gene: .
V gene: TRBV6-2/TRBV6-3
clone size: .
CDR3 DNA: TGTGCCAGCAGTTACTCGGCGCCAGGGTGGGGCAATGAGCAGTTCTTC
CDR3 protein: CASSYSAPGWGNEQFF

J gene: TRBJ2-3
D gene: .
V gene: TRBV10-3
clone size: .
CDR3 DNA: TGTGCCATCAGCTACAGTGGGACTCCGGGCACAGATACGCAGTATTTT
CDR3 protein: CAISYSGTPGTDTQYF

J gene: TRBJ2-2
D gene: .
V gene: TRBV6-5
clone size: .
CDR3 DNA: TGTGCCAGCATTACGAACACCGGGGAGCTGTTTTTT
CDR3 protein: CASITNTGELFF

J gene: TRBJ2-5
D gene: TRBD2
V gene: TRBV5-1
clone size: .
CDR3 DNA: TGCGCCAGCAGCTTGGGGGAGGGTCGAGAGACCCAGTACTTC
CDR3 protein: CASSLGEGRETQYF

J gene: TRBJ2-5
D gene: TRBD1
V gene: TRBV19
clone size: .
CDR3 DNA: TGTGCCAGTAGTGTAAACGGACAGGGGACGGGTGAGACCCAGTACTTC
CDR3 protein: CASSVNGQGTGETQYF

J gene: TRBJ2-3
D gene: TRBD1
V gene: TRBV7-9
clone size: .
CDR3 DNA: TGTGCCAGCAGCGTAGGGGGCGATACGCAGTATTTT
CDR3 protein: CASSVGGDTQYF

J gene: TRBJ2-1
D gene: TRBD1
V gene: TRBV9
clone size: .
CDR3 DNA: TGTGCCAGCAGCACCGGACAGGGGGCGCCCAATGAGCAGTTCTTC
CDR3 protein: CASSTGQGAPNEQFF

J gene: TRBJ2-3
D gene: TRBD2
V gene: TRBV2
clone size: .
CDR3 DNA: TGTGCCAGCAGTGGGGGACTAGCGGCACACACAGATACGCAGTATTTT
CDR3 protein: CASSGGLAAHTDTQYF